Listed below are T cell receptor beta chains from one sample, sequenced in a study of shared clonotypes between healthy human individuals. The method was immunoSEQ multiplex PCR; TCRdb's version includes in-frame clones alone and lacks a portion of them. The data show about 1.5 million clones, with 95% to 99% seen just once and about 0.45% held by the top ten. Sample: naive CD4+ T cells sorted from blood. The receptors originated from a young man in good health. CDR3s include the opening cysteine and the closing phenylalanine or tryptophan. The D gene is left open where the match is weak. Clone sizes are given selectively: once, few, many, or a class where the clone is expanded.

abundance	v_gene	j_gene	d_gene	CDR3nt	CDR3aa
.	TRBV29-1	TRBJ1-2	.	TGCAGCGTTGAGGGGACATTAATCGTCGGCTATGGCTACACCTTC	CSVEGTLIVGYGYTF
.	TRBV20-1	TRBJ2-1	.	TGCAGTGCTAGAAGATCGGACTCGCAGTTCTTC	CSARRSDSQFF
.	TRBV11-2	TRBJ2-3	.	TGTGCCAGCAGCTTAGATCGTTCAGATACGCAGTATTTT	CASSLDRSDTQYF
.	TRBV9	TRBJ2-3	TRBD2	TGTGCCAGCAGCCTCTCGAGCGGGAGGGCCACAGATACGCAGTATTTT	CASSLSSGRATDTQYF
.	TRBV27	TRBJ2-7	TRBD2	TGTGCCAGCAGCAATAGCGGGAGCTCCTACGAGCAGTACTTC	CASSNSGSSYEQYF
once	TRBV10-3	TRBJ2-3	TRBD1	TGTGCCATCAGTGAGTCGAGAGGGGGCGGCACAGATACGCAGTATTTT	CAISESRGGGTDTQYF
once	TRBV15	TRBJ2-7	TRBD1	TGTGCCACCAGCAGAGACAGGGGGTGGGCCAACGAGCAGTACTTC	CATSRDRGWANEQYF
.	TRBV28	TRBJ2-7	.	TGTGCCAGCGATGCTAGGACATCCTACGAGCAGTACTTC	CASDARTSYEQYF
once	TRBV5-1	TRBJ2-3	TRBD2	TGCGCCAGCAGCTTGCGACTAGCGGGACCCACAGATACGCAGTATTTT	CASSLRLAGPTDTQYF
.	TRBV2	TRBJ1-1	.	TGTGCCAGCACCCGAGAGGGGGAAGCTTTCTTT	CASTREGEAFF
.	TRBV28	TRBJ2-7	.	TGTGCCAGCAGTTGGAGAAGGGGTGCCGGGACGTACGAGCAGTACTTC	CASSWRRGAGTYEQYF
.	TRBV14	TRBJ2-2	.	TGTGCCAGCAGCCTATCCCCTGCCGGGGAGCTGTTTTTT	CASSLSPAGELFF
.	TRBV20-1	TRBJ2-7	.	TGCAGTGCTAGAGAAAGCGGAGGGCAGTACTTC	CSARESGGQYF
once	TRBV11-2	TRBJ1-1	.	TGTGCCAGCAGCTTACTGAAGAGTGGTCCCGGGGGGGCTTTCTTT	CASSLLKSGPGGAFF
.	TRBV19	TRBJ2-1	TRBD2	TGTGCCAGTAGTAGAAGCGGGAGGGCCAATGAGCAGTTCTTC	CASSRSGRANEQFF
.	TRBV6-5	TRBJ1-2	.	TGTGCCAGCAGTTACTCCACTGGACAGCCGGATGGCTACACCTTC	CASSYSTGQPDGYTF
many	TRBV5-1	TRBJ1-1	.	TGCGCCAGCAGCTTGGCCTCGGTCCACACTGAAGCTTTCTTT	CASSLASVHTEAFF
.	TRBV7-9	TRBJ1-2	.	TGTGCCAGCAGCTTAGCTTGGGGATCGGGCTATGGCTACACCTTC	CASSLAWGSGYGYTF
.	TRBV19	TRBJ2-7	TRBD2	TGTGCCAGTAGTCCAGGACTAGCGGGAGACGAGCAGTACTTC	CASSPGLAGDEQYF
.	TRBV7-9	TRBJ1-5	.	TGTGCCAGCAGCTTCCAGGGCGATCAGCCCCAGCATTTT	CASSFQGDQPQHF
.	TRBV19	TRBJ1-4	.	TGTGCCAGTACTCGAAGTCTGGGCAATGAAAAACTGTTTTTT	CASTRSLGNEKLFF
.	TRBV18	TRBJ2-7	TRBD1	TGTGCCAGCTCTCAAGGGACAGGGGGCTACGAGCAGTACTTC	CASSQGTGGYEQYF
.	TRBV11-2	TRBJ2-7	TRBD2	TGTGCCAGCAGCTTAGTAGGGCGGGAGTTTTACGAGCAGTACTTC	CASSLVGREFYEQYF
.	TRBV14	TRBJ2-3	TRBD2	TGTGCCAGCGACAAGGGACTAGCGGGTAACACAGATACGCAGTATTTT	CASDKGLAGNTDTQYF
.	TRBV9	TRBJ2-7	TRBD2	TGTGCCAGCACGGGGGGAACCGACTCCTACGAGCAGTACTTC	CASTGGTDSYEQYF
.	TRBV18	TRBJ2-1	TRBD2	TGTGCCAGCTCACCACCGTTAGCGGGAGTAGTTAGAGGTGAGCAGTTCTTC	CASSPPLAGVVRGEQFF
once	TRBV28	TRBJ1-2	.	TGTGCCAGCAGTTTTGTAGATTTTCGGAACTATGGCTACACCTTC	CASSFVDFRNYGYTF
.	TRBV29-1	TRBJ1-3	.	TGCAGCGTTGGGCAGGGAGCGGACACCATATATTTT	CSVGQGADTIYF
.	TRBV2	TRBJ2-3	.	TGTGCCAGCAGTGTCAGTCCGGGCACAGATACGCAGTATTTT	CASSVSPGTDTQYF
.	TRBV9	TRBJ2-5	TRBD2	TGTGCCCGGACTAGCGAGAAAGAGACCCAGTACTTC	CARTSEKETQYF
.	TRBV19	TRBJ1-2	TRBD1	TGTGCCAGTTCGGAACAGGGGCGGAAGAACTATGGCTACACCTTC	CASSEQGRKNYGYTF
.	TRBV6-6	TRBJ2-1	.	TGTGCAAGTCGCACTAGCTCCTACAATGAGCAGTTCTTC	CASRTSSYNEQFF
.	TRBV5-5	TRBJ1-4	TRBD1	TGTGCCAGCAGCCCGACAGGGTACGGTGAAAAACTGTTTTTT	CASSPTGYGEKLFF
.	TRBV18	TRBJ1-4	.	TGTGCCAGCTCACCACCACTCCTTAATGAAAAACTGTTTTTT	CASSPPLLNEKLFF
.	TRBV2	TRBJ1-2	.	TGTGCCAGCTCAGATGACTTGGGATTGAAGAGCTACACCTTC	CASSDDLGLKSYTF
.	TRBV18	TRBJ1-1	.	TGTGCCAGCTCCCCGGACCTAAACACTGAAGCTTTCTTT	CASSPDLNTEAFF
.	TRBV5-1	TRBJ2-7	TRBD2	TGCGCCAGCAGCTTGGATAGCGGGAGAATAGGCGAGCAGTACTTC	CASSLDSGRIGEQYF
.	TRBV2	TRBJ2-4	TRBD1	TGTGCCAGCACCTTGGGACAGGCGGCCAAAAACATTCAGTACTTC	CASTLGQAAKNIQYF